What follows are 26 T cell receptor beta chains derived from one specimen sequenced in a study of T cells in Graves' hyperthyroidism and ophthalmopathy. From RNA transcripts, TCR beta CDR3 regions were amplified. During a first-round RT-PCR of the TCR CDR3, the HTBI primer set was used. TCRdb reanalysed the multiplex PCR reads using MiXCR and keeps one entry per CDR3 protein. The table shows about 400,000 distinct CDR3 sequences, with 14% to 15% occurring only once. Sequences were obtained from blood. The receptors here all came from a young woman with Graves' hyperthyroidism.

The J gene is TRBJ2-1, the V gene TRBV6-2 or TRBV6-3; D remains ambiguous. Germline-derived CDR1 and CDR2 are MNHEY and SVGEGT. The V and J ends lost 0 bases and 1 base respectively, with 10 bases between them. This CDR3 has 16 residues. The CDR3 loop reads CASSYSMATSYNEQFF. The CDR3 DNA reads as TGTGCCAGCAGTTACTCGATGGCGACGTCCTACAATGAGCAGTTCTTC.

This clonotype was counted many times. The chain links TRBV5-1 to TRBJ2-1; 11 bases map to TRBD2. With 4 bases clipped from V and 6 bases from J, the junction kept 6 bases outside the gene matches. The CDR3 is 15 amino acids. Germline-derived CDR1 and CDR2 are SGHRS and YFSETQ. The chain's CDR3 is CASSGTSGRINEQFF. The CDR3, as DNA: TGCGCCAGCAGCGGAACTAGCGGGAGAATCAATGAGCAGTTCTTC.

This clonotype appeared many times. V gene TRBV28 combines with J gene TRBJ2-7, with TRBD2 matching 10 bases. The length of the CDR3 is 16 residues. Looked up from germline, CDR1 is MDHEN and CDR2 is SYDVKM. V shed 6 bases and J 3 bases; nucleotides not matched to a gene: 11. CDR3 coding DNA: TGTGCCAGCAGACACAATCCCAGGACTAGCGGCTACGAGCAGTACTTC. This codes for CASRHNPRTSGYEQYF.

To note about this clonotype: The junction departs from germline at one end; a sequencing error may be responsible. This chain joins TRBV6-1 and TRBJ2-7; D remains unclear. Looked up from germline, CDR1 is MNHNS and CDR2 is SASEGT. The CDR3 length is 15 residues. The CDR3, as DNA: TGTGCCAGCAGTGATGGACCAGGTAGCTCCTACAAGCAGTACTTC. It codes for CASSDGPGSSYKQYF.

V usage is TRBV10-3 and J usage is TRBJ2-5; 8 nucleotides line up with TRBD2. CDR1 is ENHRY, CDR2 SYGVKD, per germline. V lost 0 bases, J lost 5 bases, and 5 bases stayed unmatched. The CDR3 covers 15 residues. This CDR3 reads CAISESISGGETQYF. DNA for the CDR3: TGTGCCATCAGTGAGTCGATATCGGGAGGGGAGACCCAGTACTTC.

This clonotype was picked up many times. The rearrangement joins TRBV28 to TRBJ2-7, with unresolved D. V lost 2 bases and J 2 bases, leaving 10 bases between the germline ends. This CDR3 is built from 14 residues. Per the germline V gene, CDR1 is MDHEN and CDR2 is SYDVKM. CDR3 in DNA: TGTGCCAGCAGTTTAGGGATGCCAGCCTACGAGCAGTACTTC. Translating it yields CASSLGMPAYEQYF.

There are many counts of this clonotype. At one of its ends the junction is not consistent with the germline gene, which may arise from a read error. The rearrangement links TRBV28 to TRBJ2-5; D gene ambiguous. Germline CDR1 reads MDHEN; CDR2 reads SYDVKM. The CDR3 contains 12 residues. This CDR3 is CASSLLGETQYF. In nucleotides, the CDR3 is TGTGCCAGCAGCTTATTGGGAGAGACCCAGTACTTC.

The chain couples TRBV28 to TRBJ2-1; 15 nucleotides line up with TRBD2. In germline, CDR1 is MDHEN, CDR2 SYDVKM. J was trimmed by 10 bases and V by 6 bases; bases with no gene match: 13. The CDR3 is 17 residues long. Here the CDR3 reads CASSQEVGTSGRYEQFF. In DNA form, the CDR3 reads TGTGCCAGCAGCCAAGAGGTGGGGACTAGCGGGAGGTACGAGCAGTTCTTC. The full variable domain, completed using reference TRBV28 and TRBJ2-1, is DVKVTQSSRYLVKRTGEKVFLECVQDMDHENMFWYRQDPGLGLRLIYFSYDVKMKEKGDIPEGYSVSREKKERFSLILESASTNQTSMYLCASSQEVGTSGRYEQFFGPGTRLTVL.

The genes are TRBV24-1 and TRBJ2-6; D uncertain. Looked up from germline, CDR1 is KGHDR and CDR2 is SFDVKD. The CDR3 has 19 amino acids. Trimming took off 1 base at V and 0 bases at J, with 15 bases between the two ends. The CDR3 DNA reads TGTGCCACCAGTGATTTCCCCAGGACCTTAAGCTCTGGGGCCAACGTCCTGACTTTC. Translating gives CATSDFPRTLSSGANVLTF.

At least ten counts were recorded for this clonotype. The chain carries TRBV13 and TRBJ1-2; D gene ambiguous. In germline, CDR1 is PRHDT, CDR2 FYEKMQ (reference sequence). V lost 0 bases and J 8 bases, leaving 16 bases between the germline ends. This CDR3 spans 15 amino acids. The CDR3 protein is CASSLGGTHFEGYTF. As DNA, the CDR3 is TGTGCCAGCAGCTTAGGTGGCACCCACTTCGAAGGCTACACCTTC.

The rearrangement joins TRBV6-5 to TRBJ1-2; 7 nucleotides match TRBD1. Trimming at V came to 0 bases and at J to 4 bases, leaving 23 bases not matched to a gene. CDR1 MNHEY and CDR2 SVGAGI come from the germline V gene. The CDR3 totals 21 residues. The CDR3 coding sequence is TGTGCCAGCAGTTACTCATTCTACACGGTCGCCCAAGGGGGCGGCTTCTATGGCTACACCTTC. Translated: CASSYSFYTVAQGGGFYGYTF.

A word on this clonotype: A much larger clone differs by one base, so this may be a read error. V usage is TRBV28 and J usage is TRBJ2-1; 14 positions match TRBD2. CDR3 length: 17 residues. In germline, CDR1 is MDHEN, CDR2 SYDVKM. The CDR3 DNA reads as TGTGCCACCAGTTTATGGCGGACTAGCGGGGGGTACAATGAGCAGTTCTTC. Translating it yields CATSLWRTSGGYNEQFF.

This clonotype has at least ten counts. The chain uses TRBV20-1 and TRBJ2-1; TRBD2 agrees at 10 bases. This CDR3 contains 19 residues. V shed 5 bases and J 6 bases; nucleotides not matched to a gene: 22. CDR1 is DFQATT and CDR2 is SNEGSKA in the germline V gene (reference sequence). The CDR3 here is CSAVGLPSASGRPGNEQFF. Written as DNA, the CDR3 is TGCAGTGCTGTAGGGTTGCCGTCTGCTAGCGGGAGACCCGGCAATGAGCAGTTCTTC.

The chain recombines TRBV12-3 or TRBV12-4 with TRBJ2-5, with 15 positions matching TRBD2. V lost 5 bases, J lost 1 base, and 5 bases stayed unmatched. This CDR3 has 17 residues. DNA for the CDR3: TGTGCCAGCAGTAGGACTAGCGGGAGGGTCTTCCAAGAGACCCAGTACTTC. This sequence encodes CASSRTSGRVFQETQYF.

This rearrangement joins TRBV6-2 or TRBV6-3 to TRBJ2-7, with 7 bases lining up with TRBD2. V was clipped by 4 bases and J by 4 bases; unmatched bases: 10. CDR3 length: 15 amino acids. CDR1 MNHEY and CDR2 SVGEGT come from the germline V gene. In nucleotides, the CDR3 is TGTGCCAGCAGTTTGCTAGCGGAGTCAGGGTACGAGCAGTACTTC. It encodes CASSLLAESGYEQYF.

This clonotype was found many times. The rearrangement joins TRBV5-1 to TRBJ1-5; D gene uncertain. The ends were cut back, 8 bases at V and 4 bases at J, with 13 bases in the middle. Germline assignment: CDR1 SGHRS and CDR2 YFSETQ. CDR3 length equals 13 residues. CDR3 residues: CARRGGRNQPQHF. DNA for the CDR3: TGCGCCAGGCGGGGAGGCCGAAATCAGCCCCAGCATTTT.

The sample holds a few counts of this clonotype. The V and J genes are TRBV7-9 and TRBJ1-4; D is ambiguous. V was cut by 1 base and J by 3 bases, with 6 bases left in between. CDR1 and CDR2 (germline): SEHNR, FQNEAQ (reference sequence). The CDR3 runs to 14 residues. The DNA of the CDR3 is TGTGCCAGCAGCTTAGTGAGTCCTAATGAAAAACTGTTTTTT. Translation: CASSLVSPNEKLFF.

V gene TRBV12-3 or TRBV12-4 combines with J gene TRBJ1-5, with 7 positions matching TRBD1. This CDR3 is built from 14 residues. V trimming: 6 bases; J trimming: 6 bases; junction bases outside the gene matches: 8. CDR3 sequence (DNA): TGTGCCAGCAGCCTAAACAGGGGATCTCAGCCCCAGCATTTT. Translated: CASSLNRGSQPQHF.

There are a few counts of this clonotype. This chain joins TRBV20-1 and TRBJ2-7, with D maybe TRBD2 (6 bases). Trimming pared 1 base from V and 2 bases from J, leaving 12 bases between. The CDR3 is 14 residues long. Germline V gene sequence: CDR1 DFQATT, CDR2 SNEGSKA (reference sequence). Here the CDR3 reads CSARGGRGPYEQYF. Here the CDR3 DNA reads TGCAGTGCTAGAGGAGGGCGGGGTCCCTACGAGCAGTACTTC.

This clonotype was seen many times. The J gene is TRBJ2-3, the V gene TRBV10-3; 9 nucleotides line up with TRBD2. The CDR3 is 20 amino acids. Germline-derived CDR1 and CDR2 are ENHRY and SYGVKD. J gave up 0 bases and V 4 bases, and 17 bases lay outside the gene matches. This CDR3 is CAISALPHRREGSSTDTQYF. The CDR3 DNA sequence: TGTGCCATCAGTGCACTCCCCCACCGGCGGGAGGGATCTAGCACAGATACGCAGTATTTT.

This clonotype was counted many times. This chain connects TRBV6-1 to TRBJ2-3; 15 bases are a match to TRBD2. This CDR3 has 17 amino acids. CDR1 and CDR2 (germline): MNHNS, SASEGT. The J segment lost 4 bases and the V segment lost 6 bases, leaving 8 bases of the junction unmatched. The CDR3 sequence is CASSRTSGRAGADTQYF. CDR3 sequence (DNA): TGTGCCAGCAGCAGGACTAGCGGGAGGGCCGGGGCAGATACGCAGTATTTT.

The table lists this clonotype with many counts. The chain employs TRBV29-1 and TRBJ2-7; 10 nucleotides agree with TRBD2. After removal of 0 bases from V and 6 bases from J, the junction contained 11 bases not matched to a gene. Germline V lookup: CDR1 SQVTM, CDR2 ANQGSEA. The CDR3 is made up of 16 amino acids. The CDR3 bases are TGCAGCGTTGAAGACCGCGGGACTAGCGCTTCCCTCGAGCAGTACTTC. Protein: CSVEDRGTSASLEQYF.

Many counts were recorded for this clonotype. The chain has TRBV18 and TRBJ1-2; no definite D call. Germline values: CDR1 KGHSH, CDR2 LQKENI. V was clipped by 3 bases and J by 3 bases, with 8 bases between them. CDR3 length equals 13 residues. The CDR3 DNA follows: TGTGCCAGCTCACCCTCGAGGGACTATGGCTACACCTTC. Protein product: CASSPSRDYGYTF.

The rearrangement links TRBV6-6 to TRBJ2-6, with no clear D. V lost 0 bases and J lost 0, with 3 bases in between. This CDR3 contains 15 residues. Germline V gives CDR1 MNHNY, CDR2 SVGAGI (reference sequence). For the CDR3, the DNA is TGTGCCAGCAGTTACTCGGACTCTGGGGCCAACGTCCTGACTTTC. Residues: CASSYSDSGANVLTF.

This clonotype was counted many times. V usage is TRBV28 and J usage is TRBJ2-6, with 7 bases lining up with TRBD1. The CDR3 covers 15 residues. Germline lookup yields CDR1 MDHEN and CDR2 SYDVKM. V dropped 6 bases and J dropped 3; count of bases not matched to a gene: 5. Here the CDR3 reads CASSSTGFGANVLTF. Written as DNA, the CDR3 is TGTGCCAGCAGCTCGACAGGGTTTGGGGCCAACGTCCTGACTTTC.

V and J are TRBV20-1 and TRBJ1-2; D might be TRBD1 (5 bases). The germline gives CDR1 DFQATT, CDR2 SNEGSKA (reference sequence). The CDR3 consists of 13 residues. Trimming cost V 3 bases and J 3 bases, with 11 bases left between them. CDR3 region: CSARDMGDYGYTF. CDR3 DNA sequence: TGCAGTGCTAGGGACATGGGCGACTATGGCTACACCTTC.